This T cell receptor (beta chain) was recovered during a study of glioma-infiltrating T cells. This CDR3 is 15 amino acids long. The V end lost 1 base, the J end lost 1 base, and 10 bases lay between the germline ends. CDR1 SEHNR and CDR2 FQNEAQ come from the germline V gene (reference sequence). The iRepertoire nested amplicon-rescue multiplex PCR amplified TCR alpha and beta CDR3s from RNA. From the multiplex PCR reads, TCRdb called clonotypes with MiXCR, one entry per CDR3 protein. The repertoire includes 400,000 or so distinct CDR3 sequences, about two fifths of them detected once, and 12% sits in the top ten. A note on this clonotype: What it binds is unknown.

Findings of the study overall: A blood CDR3 motif signature was depleted in highly divergent patients. Non-neoplastic patients had below-expected tissue-blood divergence, while all gliomas exceeded expectation.

V usage is TRBV7-9 and J usage is TRBJ1-2; D may be TRBD1 (5 bases). The material sequenced was glioma tissue, nonneoplastic brain tissue, or PBMCs (not recorded which). The origin of this receptor is a human donor with low-grade glioma or glioblastoma, undergoing nonglioma brain surgery, or in good health (not recorded which). The CDR3 DNA sequence: TGTGCCAGCAGCTTAGAGGGGATTGATAACTATGGCTACACCTTC. It yields the protein CASSLEGIDNYGYTF.